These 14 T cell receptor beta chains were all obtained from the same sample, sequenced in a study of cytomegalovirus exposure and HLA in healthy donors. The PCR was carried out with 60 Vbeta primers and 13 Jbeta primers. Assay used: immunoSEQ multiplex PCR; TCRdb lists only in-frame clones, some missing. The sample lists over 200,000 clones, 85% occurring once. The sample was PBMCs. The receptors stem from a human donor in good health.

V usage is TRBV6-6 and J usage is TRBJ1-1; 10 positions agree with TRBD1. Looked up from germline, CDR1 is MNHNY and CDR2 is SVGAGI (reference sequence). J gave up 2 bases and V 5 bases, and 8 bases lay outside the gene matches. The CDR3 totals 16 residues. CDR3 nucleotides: TGTGCCAGCAGTCCGCAGGACAGGGGGGGTAACACTGAAGCTTTCTTT. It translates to CASSPQDRGGNTEAFF.

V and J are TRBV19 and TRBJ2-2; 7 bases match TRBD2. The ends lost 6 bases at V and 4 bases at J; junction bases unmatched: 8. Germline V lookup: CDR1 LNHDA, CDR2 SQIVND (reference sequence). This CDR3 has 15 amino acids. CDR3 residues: CASSNTAGVTGELFF. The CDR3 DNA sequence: TGTGCCAGTAGCAACACCGCGGGAGTCACCGGGGAGCTGTTTTTT.

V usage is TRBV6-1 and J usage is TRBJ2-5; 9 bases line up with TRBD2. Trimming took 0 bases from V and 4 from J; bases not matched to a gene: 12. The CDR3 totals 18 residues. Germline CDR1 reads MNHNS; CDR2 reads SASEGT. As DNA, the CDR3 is TGTGCCAGCAGTGAAGCAAAGACTAGCGGAACCGCGCGAGAGACCCAGTACTTC. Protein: CASSEAKTSGTARETQYF.

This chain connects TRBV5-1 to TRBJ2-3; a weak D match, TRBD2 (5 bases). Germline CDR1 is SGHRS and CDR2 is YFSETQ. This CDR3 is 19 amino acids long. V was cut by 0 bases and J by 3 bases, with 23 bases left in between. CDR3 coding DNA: TGCGCCAGCAGCTTGGTGTCTCGGGAAAGGGTCCCCGTAACAGATACGCAGTATTTT. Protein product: CASSLVSRERVPVTDTQYF.

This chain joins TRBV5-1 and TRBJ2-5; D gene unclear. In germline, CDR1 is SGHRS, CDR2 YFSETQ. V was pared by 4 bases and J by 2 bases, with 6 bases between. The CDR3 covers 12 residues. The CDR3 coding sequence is TGCGCCAGCAGCCAGAATCAAGAGACCCAGTACTTC. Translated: CASSQNQETQYF.

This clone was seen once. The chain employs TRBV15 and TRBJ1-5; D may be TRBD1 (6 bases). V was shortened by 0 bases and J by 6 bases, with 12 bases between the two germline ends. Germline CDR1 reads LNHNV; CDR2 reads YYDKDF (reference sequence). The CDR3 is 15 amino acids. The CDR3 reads CATSRDRGARQPQHF. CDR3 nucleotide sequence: TGTGCCACCAGCAGAGACAGGGGCGCCCGTCAGCCCCAGCATTTT.

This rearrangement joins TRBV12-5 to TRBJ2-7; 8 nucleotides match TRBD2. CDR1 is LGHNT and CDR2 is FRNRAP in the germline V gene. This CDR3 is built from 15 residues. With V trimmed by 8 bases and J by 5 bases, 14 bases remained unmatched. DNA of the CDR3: TGTGCTAGTCACCGCACCGGGGGGGAAGGGAACGAGCAGTACTTC. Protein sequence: CASHRTGGEGNEQYF.

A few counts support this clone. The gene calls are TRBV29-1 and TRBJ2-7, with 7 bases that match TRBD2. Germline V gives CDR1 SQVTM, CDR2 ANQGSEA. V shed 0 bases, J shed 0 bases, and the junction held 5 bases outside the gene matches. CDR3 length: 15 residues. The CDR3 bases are TGCAGCGTTGAAGAGGGACTATCGAGCTCCTACGAGCAGTACTTC. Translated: CSVEEGLSSSYEQYF.

CDR3 bases: TGTGCCAGCAGCCAAGATGTAGAACCACTTAGCTCCTACGAGCAGTACTTC. Amino acids: CASSQDVEPLSSYEQYF. The V gene is TRBV4-2, the J gene TRBJ2-7, with D unclear. Germline assignment: CDR1 LGHNA and CDR2 YNFKEQ. The V end lost 0 bases, the J end lost 0 bases, and 15 bases lay between the germline ends. There are 17 residues in the CDR3.

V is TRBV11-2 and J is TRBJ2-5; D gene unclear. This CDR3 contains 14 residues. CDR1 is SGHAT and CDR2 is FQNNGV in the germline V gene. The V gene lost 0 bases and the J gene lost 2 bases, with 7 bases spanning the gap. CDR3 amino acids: CASSLDSHQETQYF. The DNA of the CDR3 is TGTGCCAGCAGCTTAGATAGTCATCAAGAGACCCAGTACTTC.

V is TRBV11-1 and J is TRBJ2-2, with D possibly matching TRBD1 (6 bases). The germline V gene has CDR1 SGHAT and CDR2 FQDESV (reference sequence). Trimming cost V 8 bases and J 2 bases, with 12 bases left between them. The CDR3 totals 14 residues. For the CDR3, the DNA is TGTGCCAGCGTCTGGGGGCCAAACACCGGGGAGCTGTTTTTT. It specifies CASVWGPNTGELFF.

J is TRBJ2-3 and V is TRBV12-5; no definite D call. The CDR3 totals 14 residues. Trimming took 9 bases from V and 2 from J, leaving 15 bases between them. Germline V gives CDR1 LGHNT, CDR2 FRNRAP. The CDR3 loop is CASAAPSNTDTQYF. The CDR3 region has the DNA TGTGCTAGCGCGGCCCCGTCCAACACAGATACGCAGTATTTT.

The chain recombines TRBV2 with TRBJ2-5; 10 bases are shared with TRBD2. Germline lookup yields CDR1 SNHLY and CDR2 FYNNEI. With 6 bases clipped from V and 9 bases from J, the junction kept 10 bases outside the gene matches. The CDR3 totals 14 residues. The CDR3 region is CASSPSSGGPPQYF. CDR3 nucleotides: TGTGCCAGCAGCCCCTCTAGCGGGGGCCCCCCCCAGTACTTC.

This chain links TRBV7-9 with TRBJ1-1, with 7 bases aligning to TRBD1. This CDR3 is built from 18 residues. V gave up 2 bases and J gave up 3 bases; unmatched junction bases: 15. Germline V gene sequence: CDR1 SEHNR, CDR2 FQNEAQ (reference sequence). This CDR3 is CASSLRPDRDSGDTEAFF. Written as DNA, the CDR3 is TGTGCCAGCAGCTTAAGGCCCGACAGGGACAGTGGGGACACTGAAGCTTTCTTT.